This TCR beta chain comes out of a study of blood T cell repertoires in COVID-19 (dated by TCRdb to the early 2020s). About the investigation overall: Collaborator samples came from the United States, Italy and Spain and covered acute and convalescent phases of COVID-19. A freely available public database, intended as a resource for researchers studying the immune response to SARS-CoV-2, is where the repertoires were released. The material from the prospective study consisted of cDNA or gDNA derived from T cells, B-cell-depleted T cells, or PBMCs. The samples were drawn from the first 160 participants of the ongoing ImmuneRACE study and from some 1,300 subjects provided by 6 global collaborators. The dataset comprised deeply sampled blood TCRbeta repertoires from subjects exposed to, actively infected with, or recovered from COVID-19. The sample metadata nearly always contained a de-identified subject ID, COVID-19 status, age in years and sex. Where available, HLA class I and class II types were obtained from metadata supplied by the sample provider rather than from assay-based typing. Results the study describes overall, beyond this receptor: The quantity of clinical and demographic metadata differed by source and by participant and was supplied without curation.

Including the terminal cysteine and phenylalanine, the CDR3 comprises 18 residues. The sequence is cut down to CDR3 DNA, 54 bases in frame from base 1. V and J are truncated by 1 base and 4 bases respectively, leaving an intervening sequence of 21 bases. As encoded in the germline V gene, CDR1 is SGHTA while CDR2 is FQGNSA. One collaborating source in Seattle enrolled patients during active infection and followed them longitudinally through the course of disease. The collaborating institutions used their own protocols to collect whole blood in K2EDTA tubes. For TCRbeta analysis, collaborators shipped samples as frozen whole blood, isolated PBMCs, or DNA extracted from either of those sample types. As for this clone: Its antigen is not yet known. Base qualities were left out, and no much larger clone turns up one base away.

TCRbeta CDR3 regions were amplified from genomic DNA by means of the immunoSEQ Assay, a bias-controlled multiplex PCR. Per the source publication's procedure: The number of nucleated cells in each sample was estimated by amplification of reference gene primers within the assay. Sequence reads were collapsed and filtered to measure the absolute abundance of every unique TCRbeta CDR3 rearrangement. Productive Simpson clonality was computed per sample as the square root of Simpson's diversity index over productive rearrangements. As stored in TCRdb, this immuneACCESS dataset retains in-frame rearrangements with V and J assigned. A fraction of the clones does not appear; measured against another copy, unresolved V genes explain less than half of the discrepancy, and the remainder lacks a known reason. That table furnishes V, J and clone size, whereas the DNA furnished D and trimming. The sample profile shows 250,000 to 350,000 clones; under 90% of them were found once. Less than 3% of the sample lies in the top ten.

The sequence derives from a woman in her twenties or thirties with COVID-19, enrolled during active disease. The V gene is TRBV7-2 and the J gene is TRBJ2-3, and possibly TRBD2, on 7 matching bases. The sample consisted of peripheral blood. The encoded CDR3 is CASSLEQGGSGFADTQYF. The nucleotides read TGTGCCAGCAGCTTAGAACAGGGCGGGAGCGGGTTTGCAGATACGCAGTATTTT.